These T cell receptor beta chains were read from a single sample in a study of T-cell reconstitution after alpha-beta-depleted transplantation in children. TCRdb itself ran the PCR reads through MiXCR, one entry per CDR3 protein. The sample shows around 380,000 distinct CDR3 sequences, 11% of them seen only once. The sequenced sample was PBMCs from the stem cell graft donor, obtained from the stem cell graft. The receptors here all came from a human donor who donated a stem cell graft to a child with acute myeloid leukemia. CDR3s include the opening cysteine and the closing phenylalanine or tryptophan. D genes are given only for firm matches. Where a row states a size, it is once, few, many or the class of an expanded clone; other rows omit it.

>13|few|NA|TRBV7-9|TRBJ1-1
CASSYTKNTEAFF
TGTGCCAGCAGCTATACCAAGAACACTGAAGCTTTCTTT
>16|many|TRBD1|TRBV27|TRBJ2-4
CASSSKGQGSKNIQYF
TGTGCCAGCAGTTCGAAAGGACAGGGTTCCAAAAACATTCAGTACTTC
>19|NA|TRBD2|TRBV2|TRBJ2-6
CASSEALRGWTSGANVLTF
TGTGCCAGCAGTGAAGCGTTGCGGGGGTGGACCTCTGGGGCCAACGTCCTGACTTTC
>15|few|TRBD2|TRBV10-3|TRBJ2-7
CAISETSGQGGEQYF
TGTGCCATCAGTGAGACTAGCGGACAAGGGGGCGAGCAGTACTTC
>11|NA|NA|TRBV27|TRBJ1-1
CASRQNTEAFF
TGTGCCAGCAGACAGAACACTGAAGCTTTCTTT
>15|few|NA|TRBV7-8|TRBJ2-3
CATAFGASGTDTQYF
TGTGCCACCGCCTTTGGGGCTAGCGGCACAGATACGCAGTATTTT
>16|NA|TRBD2|TRBV7-3|TRBJ2-7
CASSPQGTSGMWEQYF
TGTGCCAGCAGCCCCCAGGGGACTAGCGGGATGTGGGAGCAGTACTTC
>14|few|TRBD1|TRBV18|TRBJ1-2
CASSPRTGYDGYTF
TGTGCCAGCTCACCAAGGACAGGGTACGATGGCTACACCTTC
>16|NA|NA|TRBV18|TRBJ1-2
CASSPPLRADLYGYTF
TGTGCCAGCTCACCACCGCTACGGGCAGACCTGTATGGCTACACCTTC
>16|NA|NA|TRBV12-3/TRBV12-4|TRBJ1-3
CASSSHRKNSGNTIYF
TGTGCCAGCAGTTCGCACAGGAAAAACTCTGGAAACACCATATATTTT
>13|NA|NA|TRBV12-3/TRBV12-4|TRBJ1-1
CASSFLPGAEAFF
TGTGCCAGCAGTTTCCTCCCGGGGGCTGAAGCTTTCTTT